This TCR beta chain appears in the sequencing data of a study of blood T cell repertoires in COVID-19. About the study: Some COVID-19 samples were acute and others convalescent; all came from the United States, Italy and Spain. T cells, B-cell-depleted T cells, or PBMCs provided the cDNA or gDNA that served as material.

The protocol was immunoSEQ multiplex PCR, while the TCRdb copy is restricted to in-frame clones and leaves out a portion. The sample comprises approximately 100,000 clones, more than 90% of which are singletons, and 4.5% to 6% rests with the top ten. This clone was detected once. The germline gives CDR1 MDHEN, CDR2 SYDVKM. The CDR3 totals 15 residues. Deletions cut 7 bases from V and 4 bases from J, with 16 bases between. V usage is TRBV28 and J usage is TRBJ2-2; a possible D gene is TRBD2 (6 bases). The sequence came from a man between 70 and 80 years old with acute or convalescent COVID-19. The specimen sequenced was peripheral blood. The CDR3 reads CASTHSGRFTGELFF. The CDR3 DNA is TGTGCCAGCACGCATTCTGGGAGGTTCACCGGGGAGCTGTTTTTT.